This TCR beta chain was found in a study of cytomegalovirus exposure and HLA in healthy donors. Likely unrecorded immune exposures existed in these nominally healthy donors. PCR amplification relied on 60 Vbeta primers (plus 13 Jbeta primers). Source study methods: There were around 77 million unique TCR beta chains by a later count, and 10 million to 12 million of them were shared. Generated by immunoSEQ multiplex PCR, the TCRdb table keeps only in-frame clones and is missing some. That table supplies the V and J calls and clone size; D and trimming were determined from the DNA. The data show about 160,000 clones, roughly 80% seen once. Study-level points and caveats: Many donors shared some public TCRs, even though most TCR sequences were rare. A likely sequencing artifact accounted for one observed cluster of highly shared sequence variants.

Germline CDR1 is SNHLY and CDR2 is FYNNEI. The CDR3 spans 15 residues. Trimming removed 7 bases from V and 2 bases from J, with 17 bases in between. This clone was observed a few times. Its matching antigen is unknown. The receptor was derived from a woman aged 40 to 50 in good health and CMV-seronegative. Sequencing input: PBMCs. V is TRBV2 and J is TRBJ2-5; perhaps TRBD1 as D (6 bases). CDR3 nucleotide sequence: TGTGCCAGCAACCGACAGGTGCGTGGGCAAGAGACCCAGTACTTC. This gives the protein CASNRQVRGQETQYF.